The 24 T cell receptor beta chains below all came from one sample that was sequenced in a study of cytomegalovirus exposure and HLA in healthy donors. 60 Vbeta and 13 Jbeta primers were used in PCR. Here immunoSEQ multiplex PCR was the method, and the copy in TCRdb shows in-frame clones only, minus some. The sample carries more than 55,000 clones, 60% to 75% recorded once. Sequences were obtained from PBMCs. The source is a woman in her fifties or sixties in good health and CMV-seropositive.

V usage is TRBV19 and J usage is TRBJ2-1; TRBD1 might be the D (5 bases). The CDR3 is made up of 12 amino acids. The germline V and J ends were trimmed by 6 bases and 10 bases, with 13 bases remaining between them. Per the germline V gene, CDR1 is LNHDA and CDR2 is SQIVND (reference sequence). The CDR3, as DNA: TGTGCCAGTAGCCATGGGGCAGGAGAGCAGTTCTTC. Protein: CASSHGAGEQFF.

This chain joins TRBV9 and TRBJ2-3; D perhaps matches TRBD2 (7 bases). Trimming removed 0 bases at V and 2 bases at J, with 13 bases between. Germline CDR1 is SGDLS and CDR2 is YYNGEE. The CDR3 is made up of 16 amino acids. CDR3 in DNA: TGTGCCAGCAGCGTAGAGGGGGGGGAGACCACAGATACGCAGTATTTT. Residues: CASSVEGGETTDTQYF. Based on the CDR3 plus reference TRBV9 and TRBJ2-3, the full variable domain is DSGVTQTPKHLITATGQRVTLRCSPRSGDLSVYWYQQSLDQGLQFLIQYYNGEERAKGNILERFSAQQFPDLHSELNLSSLELGDSALYFCASSVEGGETTDTQYFGPGTRLTVL.

V usage is TRBV5-8 and J usage is TRBJ2-5, with TRBD1 matching over 9 bases. From germline, CDR1 is SGHTS and CDR2 YDEGEE. V trimming: 9 bases; J trimming: 1 base; junction bases outside the gene matches: 7. The CDR3 runs to 14 residues. CDR3 bases: TGTGCCACCCGGGACAGGGACCCCCAAGAGACCCAGTACTTC. This translates into CATRDRDPQETQYF.

The chain couples TRBV5-1 to TRBJ1-1; 8 bases agree with TRBD1. V dropped 2 bases and J dropped 1; count of bases not matched to a gene: 10. The CDR3 totals 17 residues. CDR1 SGHRS and CDR2 YFSETQ come from the germline V gene. CDR3 nucleotides: TGCGCCAGCAGCTTCGAGGGAATACAGGGGGGGAACACTGAAGCTTTCTTT. This translates into CASSFEGIQGGNTEAFF. Full variable domain (outside the CDR3, taken from reference TRBV5-1 and TRBJ1-1): KAGVTQTPRYLIKTRGQQVTLSCSPISGHRSVSWYQQTPGQGLQFLFEYFSETQRNKGNFPGRFSGRQFSNSRSEMNVSTLELGDSALYLCASSFEGIQGGNTEAFFGQGTRLTVV.

This clone has just one count. The V gene is TRBV6-1, the J gene TRBJ2-2; 11 positions match TRBD2. V shed 5 bases and J 6 bases; nucleotides not matched to a gene: 5. Germline CDR1 MNHNS, CDR2 SASEGT. This CDR3 spans 15 amino acids. CDR3 residues: CASSLSGGAPGELFF. As DNA, the CDR3 is TGTGCCAGCAGTCTTAGCGGGGGGGCCCCCGGGGAGCTGTTTTTT.

The chain links TRBV12-5 to TRBJ2-1; no reliable D call. The germline CDR1 and CDR2 sequences are LGHNT and FRNRAP. V gave up 7 bases and J gave up 6 bases, with 13 bases separating them. The CDR3 totals 13 residues. This CDR3 reads CASAKAGVNEQFF. The DNA for the CDR3 is TGTGCTAGTGCCAAAGCCGGTGTCAATGAGCAGTTCTTC.

The V gene is TRBV6-1, the J gene TRBJ2-7; TRBD1 is a possible D gene (5 bases). The length of the CDR3 is 13 residues. Germline V gene data show CDR1 as MNHNS and CDR2 as SASEGT. Trimming removed 1 base from V and 7 bases from J, with 11 bases in between. The CDR3 coding sequence is TGTGCCAGCAGTGAAGGGCAGGGTTGGGAGCAGTACTTC. Residues: CASSEGQGWEQYF.

The rearrangement joins TRBV5-1 to TRBJ1-1, with TRBD1 matching over 8 bases. Trimming cost V 4 bases and J 3 bases; bases outside gene matches: 2. Per the germline V gene, CDR1 is SGHRS and CDR2 is YFSETQ. There are 13 residues in the CDR3. The DNA for the CDR3 is TGCGCCAGCAGCCCGGACAGGGACACTGAAGCTTTCTTT. Its protein is CASSPDRDTEAFF.

Worth noting for this clone: Other DNA sequences in this specimen translate into the identical CDR3. This chain joins TRBV7-9 and TRBJ1-1; D not certain. Trimming left V 5 bases short and J 0 bases short, with 7 bases between. CDR1 and CDR2 from the germline V gene are SEHNR and FQNEAQ (reference sequence). The CDR3 contains 13 residues. The CDR3: CASSDTVNTEAFF. The CDR3 DNA is TGTGCCAGCAGCGACACGGTGAACACTGAAGCTTTCTTT.

The V call is TRBV18, the J call TRBJ2-7, with TRBD1 matching over 8 bases. The CDR3 runs 16 residues. Germline V gene sequence: CDR1 KGHSH, CDR2 LQKENI. The V gene end was trimmed by 1 base and the J gene end by 6 bases; junction bases not matched to a gene: 11. CDR3 nucleotide sequence: TGTGCCAGCTCACCACTGACAGGGGTGCAGGGCTCCGAGCAGTACTTC. Encoded protein: CASSPLTGVQGSEQYF. Full variable domain (outside the CDR3, taken from reference TRBV18 and TRBJ2-7): NAGVMQNPRHLVRRRGQEARLRCSPMKGHSHVYWYRQLPEEGLKFMVYLQKENIIDESGMPKERFSAEFPKEGPSILRIQQVVRGDSAAYFCASSPLTGVQGSEQYFGPGTRLTVT.

DNA of the CDR3: TGCGCCAGCAGCTTGGGACGGGTGAACACTGAAGCTTTCTTT. Its translation: CASSLGRVNTEAFF. The chain carries TRBV5-1 and TRBJ1-1; no firm D call. Deletions cut 0 bases from V and 0 bases from J, with 6 bases between. Germline loops: CDR1 SGHRS, CDR2 YFSETQ. This CDR3 is 14 amino acids long.

A few counts support this clone. The chain carries TRBV14 and TRBJ2-6; the D gene is possibly TRBD2 (6 bases). Deletions cut 0 bases from V and 0 bases from J, with 15 bases between. Germline-derived CDR1 and CDR2 are SGHDN and FVKESK. The CDR3 spans 19 residues. The CDR3 is CASSQEREVRSSGANVLTF. CDR3 nucleotide sequence: TGTGCCAGCAGCCAAGAGAGGGAGGTCCGGAGCTCTGGGGCCAACGTCCTGACTTTC.

This sequence joins TRBV5-1 and TRBJ1-2; D remains ambiguous. Per the germline V gene, CDR1 is SGHRS and CDR2 is YFSETQ. V gave up 5 bases and J gave up 3 bases, with 14 bases separating them. This CDR3 spans 14 amino acids. The CDR3, as DNA: TGCGCCAGCAGTACTGCTACAGAGTACTATGGCTACACCTTC. Translation gives CASSTATEYYGYTF.

This chain uses TRBV10-1 with TRBJ2-7; D gene unclear. This CDR3 has 12 residues. Per the germline V gene, CDR1 is WNHNN and CDR2 is SYGVQD (reference sequence). The V gene lost 0 bases and the J gene lost 5 bases, with 5 bases spanning the gap. CDR3 nucleotides: TGCGCCAGCAGTGAGTCTGGAGACGAGCAGTACTTC. This codes for CASSESGDEQYF.

The rearrangement uses TRBV4-2 and TRBJ1-4, with D tentatively TRBD1 (5 bases). The CDR3 has 14 amino acids. In germline, CDR1 is LGHNA, CDR2 YNFKEQ. V was cut by 2 bases and J by 2 bases, with 6 bases left in between. This CDR3 reads CASSQPGTNEKLFF. The CDR3 DNA follows: TGTGCCAGCAGCCAACCAGGGACTAATGAAAAACTGTTTTTT.

The V gene is TRBV9, the J gene TRBJ2-7; 9 bases match TRBD2. The CDR3 spans 15 residues. Germline-derived CDR1 and CDR2 are SGDLS and YYNGEE. The junction had 7 bases not matched to a gene; V was cut back by 4 bases and J by 2 bases. The CDR3 loop reads CASSTGTSRTYEQYF. In DNA, the CDR3 is TGTGCCAGCAGCACTGGGACTAGCCGGACCTACGAGCAGTACTTC.

The chain combines TRBV5-1 with TRBJ2-3; 11 positions agree with TRBD1. From germline, CDR1 is SGHRS and CDR2 YFSETQ. V lost 1 base and J lost 5; bases outside the gene matches: 3. The CDR3 sequence is 15 residues long. The DNA of the CDR3 is TGCGCCAGCAGCTTGCTGGACAGGGGGCGAGATACGCAGTATTTT. Translated: CASSLLDRGRDTQYF.

The chain uses TRBV6-1 and TRBJ1-4; 9 bases line up with TRBD1. Per germline, CDR1 MNHNS and CDR2 SASEGT. The CDR3 runs 17 residues. Trimming at V came to 4 bases and at J to 6 bases, leaving 12 bases not matched to a gene. The CDR3 reads CASSVDPTGGPDEKLFF. In DNA, the CDR3 is TGTGCCAGCAGTGTCGATCCCACAGGGGGCCCGGATGAAAAACTGTTTTTT.

For this clone: One junction end disagrees with the germline gene, perhaps due to a read error. The chain combines TRBV7-9 with TRBJ2-7, with D possibly matching TRBD1 (6 bases). This CDR3 has 13 amino acids. Germline CDR1 is SEHNR and CDR2 is FQNEAQ (reference sequence). CDR3 amino acids: CTSSLYRQDEQYF. The CDR3 nucleotides are TGTACCAGCAGCTTATACAGACAGGACGAGCAGTACTTC.

The chain links TRBV4-2 to TRBJ2-1, with 9 nucleotides matching TRBD1. Germline lookup yields CDR1 LGHNA and CDR2 YNFKEQ. V was pared by 5 bases and J by 8 bases, with 4 bases of the junction left unmatched. The CDR3 runs to 13 residues. The CDR3 DNA reads TGTGCCAGCAGCTCCGACAGGGGGTATGAGCAGTTCTTC. Protein: CASSSDRGYEQFF.

This sequence joins TRBV6-1 and TRBJ1-4, with D possibly matching TRBD1 (6 bases). The ends were cut back, 7 bases at V and 5 bases at J, with 17 bases in the middle. The CDR3 sequence is 15 residues long. Germline V gene data show CDR1 as MNHNS and CDR2 as SASEGT. CDR3 sequence reads: CASKQGPVTNEKLFF. CDR3 DNA: TGTGCCAGCAAACAGGGACCGGTAACAAATGAAAAACTGTTTTTT.

V usage is TRBV5-6 and J usage is TRBJ2-2; tentatively, D is TRBD1 (6 bases). V dropped 1 base and J dropped 2 bases, with 9 bases sitting between them. Germline V gene sequence: CDR1 SGHDT, CDR2 YYEEEE. The CDR3 runs to 15 residues. CDR3 in DNA: TGTGCCAGCAGCTTGACAGGGATTAACACCGGGGAGCTGTTTTTT. This gives the protein CASSLTGINTGELFF.

The gene calls are TRBV11-2 and TRBJ2-7, with a possible D match to TRBD1 (5 bases). The CDR3 contains 13 residues. Per germline, CDR1 SGHAT and CDR2 FQNNGV. V lost 2 bases and J 5 bases, leaving 10 bases between the germline ends. The CDR3 spells CASSLLGENEQYF. The DNA for the CDR3 is TGTGCCAGCAGCTTACTAGGGGAAAACGAGCAGTACTTC.

The V and J genes are TRBV12-5 and TRBJ1-1; D possibly corresponds to TRBD1 (6 bases). This CDR3 is 14 amino acids long. With 6 bases removed from V and 2 bases from J, the gap between germline ends came to 13 bases. Germline CDR1 LGHNT, CDR2 FRNRAP. This CDR3 is CASGPTGFNTEAFF. CDR3 sequence (DNA): TGTGCTAGTGGGCCTACAGGGTTCAACACTGAAGCTTTCTTT.